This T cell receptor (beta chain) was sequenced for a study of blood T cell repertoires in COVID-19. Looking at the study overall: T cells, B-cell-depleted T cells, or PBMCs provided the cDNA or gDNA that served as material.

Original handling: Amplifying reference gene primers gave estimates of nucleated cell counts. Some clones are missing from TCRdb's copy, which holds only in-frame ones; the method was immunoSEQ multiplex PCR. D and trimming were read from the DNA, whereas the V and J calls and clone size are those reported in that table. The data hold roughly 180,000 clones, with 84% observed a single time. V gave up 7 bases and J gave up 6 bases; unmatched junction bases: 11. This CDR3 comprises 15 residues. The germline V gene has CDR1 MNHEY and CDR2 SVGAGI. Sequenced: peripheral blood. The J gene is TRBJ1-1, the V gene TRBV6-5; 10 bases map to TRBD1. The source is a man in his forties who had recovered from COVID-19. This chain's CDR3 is CASNKGGQGIPEAFF. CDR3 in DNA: TGTGCCAGCAACAAAGGGGGACAGGGGATACCTGAAGCTTTCTTT.